This T cell receptor (beta chain) came from a study of T-cell reconstitution after alpha-beta-depleted transplantation in children. Notes on the study in general: TCRbeta diversity was high at day 60 in some patients (a result of surviving recipient T cells and thymic progenitors). Newly made T cells mostly supplied T-cell counts and diversity one year after transplant. The origin of alpha-beta T cells about two months after transplant was reportedly several hundred expanded graft clones.

This clonotype has more than one count but fewer than ten. Its specificity is unknown. This CDR3 is 14 amino acids long. CDR1 is DFQATT and CDR2 is SNEGSKA in the germline V gene (reference sequence). The V and J ends lost 5 bases and 8 bases, in that order; junction bases with no gene match: 9. Unique molecular identifiers were used to barcode this TCRbeta library. In TCRdb, the PCR reads were re-called with MiXCR into one record per CDR3 protein. The sample yields over 80,000 distinct CDR3 sequences, more than 20% seen once. The receptor comes from a boy aged 2 to 10 with acute lymphoblastic leukemia, due to receive a stem cell transplant. The gene calls are TRBV20-1 and TRBJ1-4, with TRBD1 matching over 9 bases. The sample here was PBMCs, taken before TCRalphabeta/CD19-depleted stem cell transplant. CDR3 region: CSAQTGGAWEKLFF. The DNA for the CDR3 is TGCAGTGCTCAAACAGGGGGCGCGTGGGAAAAACTGTTTTTT.